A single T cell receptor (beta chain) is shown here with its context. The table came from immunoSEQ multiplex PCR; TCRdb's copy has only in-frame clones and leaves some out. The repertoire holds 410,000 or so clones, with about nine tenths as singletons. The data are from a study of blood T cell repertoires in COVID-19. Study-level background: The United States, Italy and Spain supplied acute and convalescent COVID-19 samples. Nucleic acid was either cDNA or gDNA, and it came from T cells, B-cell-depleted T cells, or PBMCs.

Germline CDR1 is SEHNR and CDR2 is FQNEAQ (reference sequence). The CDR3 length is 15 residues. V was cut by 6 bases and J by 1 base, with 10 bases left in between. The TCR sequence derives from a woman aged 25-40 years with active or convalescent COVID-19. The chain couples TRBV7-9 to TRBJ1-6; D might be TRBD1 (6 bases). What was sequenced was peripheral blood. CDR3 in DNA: TGTGCCAGCAGGGAACAGGGATCCTATAATTCACCCCTCCACTTT. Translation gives CASREQGSYNSPLHF.